This T cell receptor (beta chain) was recorded in a study of blood T cell repertoires in COVID-19. Overall study context: Whether acute or convalescent, the COVID-19 samples came from the United States, Italy and Spain.

Original data processing: Quantification of nucleated cells was approximated via reference gene primer amplification. The repertoire was sequenced with immunoSEQ multiplex PCR; TCRdb's copy has only in-frame clones and lacks some. The V and J calls and the clone size are those of that table, but D and trimming were determined from the DNA. The table lists under 75,000 clones, 84% of them singletons, with more than 15% in the top ten. A Seattle source enrolled patients during active infection and followed them longitudinally. Per the germline V gene, CDR1 is MNHEY and CDR2 is SVGAGI. V lost 8 bases, J lost 2 bases, and 5 bases stayed unmatched. The CDR3 extends over 15 amino acids.

The V gene is TRBV6-5, the J gene TRBJ2-5; 13 bases map to TRBD2. The sequenced sample was peripheral blood. This receptor was identified in a man aged 60-69 years with COVID-19, enrolled during active disease. CDR3 residues: CASLGLAGAQETQYF. The CDR3, as DNA: TGTGCCAGCTTAGGACTAGCGGGGGCACAAGAGACCCAGTACTTC.